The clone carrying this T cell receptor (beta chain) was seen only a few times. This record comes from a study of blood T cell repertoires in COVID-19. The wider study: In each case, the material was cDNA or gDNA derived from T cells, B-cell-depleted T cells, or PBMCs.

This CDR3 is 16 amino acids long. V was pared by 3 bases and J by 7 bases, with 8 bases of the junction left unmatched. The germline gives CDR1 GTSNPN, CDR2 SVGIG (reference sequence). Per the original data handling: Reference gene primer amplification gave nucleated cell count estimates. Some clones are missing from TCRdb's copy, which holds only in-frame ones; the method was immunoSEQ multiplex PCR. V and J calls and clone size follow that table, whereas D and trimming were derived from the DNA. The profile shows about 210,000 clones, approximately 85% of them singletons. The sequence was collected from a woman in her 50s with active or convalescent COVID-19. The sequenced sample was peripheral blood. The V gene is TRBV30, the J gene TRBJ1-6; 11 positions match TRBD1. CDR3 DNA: TGTGCCTGGAGGGGAAGGACAGGGGGCTTGAATTCACCCCTCCACTTT. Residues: CAWRGRTGGLNSPLHF. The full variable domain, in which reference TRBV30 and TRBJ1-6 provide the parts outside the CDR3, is SQTIHQWPATLVQPVGSPLSLECTVEGTSNPNLYWYRQAAGRGLQLLFYSVGIGQISSEVPQNLSASRPQDRQFILSSKKLLLSDSGFYLCAWRGRTGGLNSPLHFGNGTRLTVT.